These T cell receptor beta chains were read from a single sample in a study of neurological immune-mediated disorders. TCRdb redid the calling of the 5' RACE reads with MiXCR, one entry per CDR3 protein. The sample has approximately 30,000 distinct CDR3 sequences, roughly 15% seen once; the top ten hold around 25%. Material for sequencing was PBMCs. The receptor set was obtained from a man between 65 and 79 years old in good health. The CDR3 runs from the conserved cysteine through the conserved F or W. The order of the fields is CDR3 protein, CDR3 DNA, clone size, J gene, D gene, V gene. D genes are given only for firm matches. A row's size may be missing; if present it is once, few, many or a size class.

CAIGTGDGNQPQHF,TGTGCCATCGGGACCGGGGATGGCAATCAGCCCCAGCATTTT,many,TRBJ1-5,-,TRBV10-3
CASSLRGIGTGELFF,TGTGCCAGCAGCTTACGGGGGATCGGGACCGGGGAGCTGTTTTTT,medium-sized,TRBJ2-2,-,TRBV5-6
CSARTPQGPGYEQYF,TGCAGTGCTAGGACTCCGCAGGGCCCGGGTTACGAGCAGTACTTC,many,TRBJ2-7,-,TRBV20-1
CASSPRQTGGSLSGANVLTF,TGTGCCAGCAGTCCGCGTCAGACAGGGGGATCCCTCTCTGGGGCCAACGTCCTGACTTTC,many,TRBJ2-6,TRBD1,TRBV27
CASSYHRSRTGELFF,TGTGCCAGCAGCTATCATCGCTCTCGAACCGGGGAGCTGTTTTTT,few,TRBJ2-2,-,TRBV3-1
CASSISGTSHEQYF,TGTGCCAGTAGTATTAGCGGGACGTCCCACGAGCAGTACTTC,-,TRBJ2-7,TRBD2,TRBV19
CASSLGGGGRDTQYF,TGTGCCAGCAGCTTAGGGGGAGGAGGGCGAGATACGCAGTATTTT,many,TRBJ2-3,-,TRBV7-3
CASSLQGGETQYF,TGCGCCAGCAGCTTGCAGGGTGGGGAGACCCAGTACTTC,many,TRBJ2-5,-,TRBV5-1
CASNIRDRASQYF,TGTGCCAGCAATATCCGGGACAGAGCGTCGCAGTATTTT,many,TRBJ2-3,TRBD1,TRBV12-3/TRBV12-4
CASSWTGPGTGELFF,TGCGCCAGCAGCTGGACAGGACCCGGTACCGGGGAGCTGTTTTTT,medium-sized,TRBJ2-2,TRBD1,TRBV5-1
CASSQTSSGNTIYF,TGTGCCAGCAGTCAGACTTCCTCTGGAAACACCATATATTTT,many,TRBJ1-3,-,TRBV7-8
CASSGQGISSPLHF,TGTGCCAGCAGTGGACAGGGGATTTCTTCACCCCTCCACTTT,many,TRBJ1-6,TRBD1,TRBV2
CSVEGGQGSMSTDTQYF,TGCAGCGTTGAAGGAGGACAGGGAAGTATGAGCACAGATACGCAGTATTTT,many,TRBJ2-3,TRBD1,TRBV29-1
CASSQGDYDYEQYF,TGTGCCAGCAGCCAAGGGGACTATGACTACGAGCAGTACTTC,-,TRBJ2-7,TRBD2,TRBV4-2
CASSSEGDSGTEAFF,TGTGCCAGCAGCAGTGAAGGGGACTCGGGGACTGAAGCTTTCTTT,-,TRBJ1-1,-,TRBV5-6
CSARSAGPLYF,TGCAGTGCTAGGTCGGCGGGCCCCCTGTACTTC,-,TRBJ2-7,-,TRBV20-1
CSARVGSGETQYF,TGCAGTGCTAGAGTTGGGTCAGGAGAGACCCAGTACTTC,many,TRBJ2-5,-,TRBV20-1
CASTRDVSNEQFF,TGTGCCAGCACGCGGGACGTTTCCAATGAGCAGTTCTTC,many,TRBJ2-1,-,TRBV2
CASSESRAYTGELFF,TGTGCCAGCAGTGAGTCGAGGGCTTACACCGGGGAGCTGTTTTTT,many,TRBJ2-2,-,TRBV25-1
CASSQVGGPSYEQYF,TGTGCCAGCAGCCAAGTCGGCGGGCCCTCCTACGAGCAGTACTTC,many,TRBJ2-7,-,TRBV4-2
CASSVSSGGPYTQYF,TGTGCCAGCAGCGTTTCTAGCGGGGGGCCTTATACGCAGTATTTT,many,TRBJ2-3,TRBD2,TRBV7-3
CASSLDGTGSGVYEQYF,TGTGCCAGCAGCTTAGATGGGACAGGGTCTGGCGTCTACGAGCAGTACTTC,many,TRBJ2-7,TRBD1,TRBV7-2
CASSVSSEGEQYF,TGTGCCAGCAGTGTAAGTTCAGAAGGCGAGCAGTACTTC,many,TRBJ2-7,-,TRBV2
CSAPDLNEKLFF,TGCAGTGCTCCCGACCTAAATGAAAAACTGTTTTTT,many,TRBJ1-4,-,TRBV20-1
CASSYLGGGNSPLHF,TGTGCCAGCAGTTACTTAGGAGGGGGGAATTCACCCCTCCACTTT,many,TRBJ1-6,-,TRBV6-2/TRBV6-3
CSARLAGGIEQFF,TGCAGCGCAAGACTAGCGGGGGGGATTGAGCAGTTCTTC,many,TRBJ2-1,TRBD2,TRBV29-1
CASSVVGAPGTDTQYF,TGTGCCAGCAGCGTAGTAGGGGCCCCTGGCACAGATACGCAGTATTTT,many,TRBJ2-3,-,TRBV9
CATSDSYYYGYTF,TGTGCCACCAGTGATAGTTACTACTATGGCTACACCTTC,many,TRBJ1-2,-,TRBV24-1
CSAIKGQYEQYF,TGCAGTGCTATCAAGGGGCAATACGAGCAGTACTTC,many,TRBJ2-7,-,TRBV20-1
CATSDYDSRWYF,TGTGCCACCAGTGATTACGACAGTAGGTGGTACTTC,many,TRBJ2-7,-,TRBV24-1
CASSQQETQYF,TGTGCCAGCAGCCAACAAGAGACCCAGTACTTC,many,TRBJ2-5,-,TRBV7-6